This TCR beta chain was identified in a study of shared clonotypes between healthy human individuals. Whole-study context: Three plates were used per donor for CD4 naive, three for CD4 memory, two for CD8 naive and one for CD8 memory.

Remarks on this clone: The target antigen is unknown.

Under the authors' procedure: Junction-only sequences without quality scores came from ImmunoSEQ, so filtering differed. TCRdb's table, derived via immunoSEQ multiplex PCR, lists solely in-frame clones and lacks some. Clonal size and the V and J genes are those of that table, whereas D and trimming came from the DNA. The table records about 1.5 million clones, under 99% of them present only once. A split of CD4+ cells into CD45RA+ naive and CD45RA-negative memory subsets was performed. Study-wide findings and caveats: Naive subsets generally had larger estimated richness than memory subsets.

CDR3 size: 16 residues. Trimming removed 10 bases at V and 2 bases at J, with 22 bases between. Germline values: CDR1 SGHTA, CDR2 FQGNSA. This TCR was recovered from a man in his thirties or forties in good health. Sample: naive CD4+ T cells sorted from blood. Subset specified: CD45RA+ positively selected. This rearrangement joins TRBV7-2 to TRBJ2-3; D possibly corresponds to TRBD1 (5 bases). The CDR3 DNA is TGTGCCATCATTTTTTCCGGACAAACAACCACAGATACGCAGTATTTT. It specifies CAIIFSGQTTTDTQYF.